Listed here are 32 T cell receptor beta chains from one sample, sequenced in a study of blood T cell repertoires in COVID-19. TCRdb's table, derived via immunoSEQ multiplex PCR, lists solely in-frame clones and lacks some. The profile shows roughly 100,000 clones, around 90% of them singletons. Sequencing used peripheral blood. The origin of the receptors is a woman aged 70-85 years with acute or convalescent COVID-19.

The chain employs TRBV6-5 and TRBJ2-5, with D tentatively TRBD1 (5 bases). V lost 0 bases and J lost 4, with 9 bases in between. The germline V gene has CDR1 MNHEY and CDR2 SVGAGI. This CDR3 region has 14 residues. The CDR3 here is CASSYSRARETQYF. CDR3 coding DNA: TGTGCCAGCAGTTACTCCAGGGCCCGAGAGACCCAGTACTTC.

The chain recombines TRBV19 with TRBJ1-5; TRBD1 matches 8 bases. In germline, CDR1 is LNHDA, CDR2 SQIVND (reference sequence). V lost 6 bases and J lost 8; bases outside the gene matches: 6. The CDR3 is made up of 13 amino acids. CDR3 nucleotides: TGTGCCAGTAGCAACAGGGGGATGGAGCCCCAGCATTTT. Amino acids: CASSNRGMEPQHF.

This clone has only one observation. This chain joins TRBV7-9 and TRBJ1-4; 7 bases are a match to TRBD1. Losses at the gene ends were 1 base for V and 3 bases for J; bases not matched to a gene: 5. The CDR3 is 16 residues long. Germline V gives CDR1 SEHNR, CDR2 FQNEAQ (reference sequence). This chain's CDR3 is CASSLGQGGANEKLFF. As DNA, the CDR3 is TGTGCCAGCAGCTTAGGGCAGGGGGGAGCTAATGAAAAACTGTTTTTT.

The genes are TRBV2 and TRBJ2-5; 8 nucleotides match TRBD2. Germline V gene data show CDR1 as SNHLY and CDR2 as FYNNEI. The CDR3 runs 17 residues. The V segment lost 6 bases and the J segment 0 bases; nucleotides outside the gene matches: 12. In DNA form, the CDR3 reads TGTGCCAGCAGCGACCCTGAACTAGCGGAGTACCAAGAGACCCAGTACTTC. Encoded protein: CASSDPELAEYQETQYF.

This chain uses TRBV6-5 with TRBJ1-2; 9 nucleotides match TRBD1. The CDR3 is 15 amino acids. Trimming removed 2 bases from V and 3 bases from J; junction bases left unmatched: 4. Germline CDR1 reads MNHEY; CDR2 reads SVGAGI. The CDR3 DNA is TGTGCCAGCAGTTACGAGACAGGGGGTCACTATGGCTACACCTTC. Translated: CASSYETGGHYGYTF.

The chain recombines TRBV15 with TRBJ1-2, with D perhaps matching TRBD1 (5 bases). Trimming shortened V by 1 base and J by 1 base, and 7 bases separated the two germline ends. Per the germline V gene, CDR1 is LNHNV and CDR2 is YYDKDF (reference sequence). The CDR3 length is 14 residues. The CDR3 DNA is TGTGCCACCAGCAGAGGACAGATTAACTATGGCTACACCTTC. Its protein product is CATSRGQINYGYTF.

The V and J genes are TRBV5-1 and TRBJ1-2; D is unresolved. The V end was cut by 0 bases, the J end by 7 bases, with 7 bases between. This CDR3 is built from 12 residues. Per the germline V gene, CDR1 is SGHRS and CDR2 is YFSETQ. The CDR3 nucleotides read TGCGCCAGCAGCTTGGCGCCGGGTGGCTACACCTTC. Its protein is CASSLAPGGYTF. Together with reference TRBV5-1 and TRBJ1-2, the CDR3 gives the full variable domain: KAGVTQTPRYLIKTRGQQVTLSCSPISGHRSVSWYQQTPGQGLQFLFEYFSETQRNKGNFPGRFSGRQFSNSRSEMNVSTLELGDSALYLCASSLAPGGYTFGSGTRLTVV.

The chain recombines TRBV11-3 with TRBJ2-7, with D possibly TRBD1 on 6 matching bases. The CDR3 sequence is 15 residues long. Trimming cost V 5 bases and J 7 bases, with 21 bases left between them. The V gene's germline CDR1 is SGHNT and CDR2 YENEEA. The chain's CDR3 is CASSQGGRVQAEQYF. DNA for the CDR3: TGTGCCAGCAGCCAAGGGGGTAGAGTCCAGGCGGAGCAGTACTTC.

J is TRBJ1-3 and V is TRBV6-5, with D possibly TRBD1 on 5 matching bases. This CDR3 is built from 15 residues. With 8 bases removed from V and 1 base from J, the gap between germline ends came to 15 bases. CDR1 is MNHEY and CDR2 is SVGAGI in the germline V gene. CDR3 nucleotides: TGTGCCAGCCAAGCAGGGCTTCTGTCTGGAAACACCATATATTTT. Encoded protein: CASQAGLLSGNTIYF.

V is TRBV7-9 and J is TRBJ2-1, with 7 bases lining up with TRBD2. The CDR3 extends over 14 amino acids. From germline, CDR1 is SEHNR and CDR2 FQNEAQ (reference sequence). V trimming: 0 bases; J trimming: 7 bases; junction bases outside the gene matches: 3. The CDR3 coding sequence is TGTGCCAGCAGCTTAGCGGGAGGGCCGAATGAGCAGTTCTTC. It is translated as CASSLAGGPNEQFF.

This chain links TRBV21-1 with TRBJ2-1; the DNA was not compared with TRBD1, the D call given in the table. TRBV21-1 is a recognized pseudogene. The CDR3 runs to 17 residues. CDR3 region: CASSKERWAGDKNEQFF. The CDR3 DNA follows: TGTGCCAGCAGCAAAGAGCGTTGGGCAGGGGATAAAAATGAGCAGTTCTTC.

The rearrangement joins TRBV29-1 to TRBJ1-1, with 8 bases lining up with TRBD1. The junction had 4 bases not matched to a gene; V was cut back by 6 bases and J by 4 bases. Per the germline V gene, CDR1 is SQVTM and CDR2 is ANQGSEA. CDR3 size: 12 residues. This chain's CDR3 is CSVADRGTEAFF. The CDR3 bases are TGCAGCGTCGCTGACAGGGGCACTGAAGCTTTCTTT.

This clone appeared once. V gene TRBV5-1 combines with J gene TRBJ1-5; 8 positions match TRBD1. The J segment lost 6 bases and the V segment lost 8 bases, leaving 7 bases of the junction unmatched. The CDR3 consists of 13 residues. The germline CDR1 and CDR2 sequences are SGHRS and YFSETQ. This CDR3 reads CASGQGLSQPQHF. Here the CDR3 DNA reads TGCGCCAGTGGACAGGGATTATCTCAGCCCCAGCATTTT.

This chain joins TRBV10-2 and TRBJ1-2; TRBD1 aligns across 11 bases. This CDR3 has 15 residues. Trimming removed 6 bases from V and 3 bases from J; junction bases left unmatched: 6. From germline, CDR1 is WSHSY and CDR2 SAAADI. This CDR3 reads CASRVPGQGDYGYTF. The CDR3 DNA reads TGCGCCAGCAGGGTCCCGGGACAGGGGGACTATGGCTACACCTTC.

This chain joins TRBV18 and TRBJ2-7; no firm D call. CDR3 length: 14 residues. Germline values: CDR1 KGHSH, CDR2 LQKENI. V lost 5 bases and J 1 base, leaving 12 bases between the germline ends. The CDR3 region has the DNA TGTGCCAGCTCATACGACATCGGTTCCTACGAGCAGTACTTC. Translating gives CASSYDIGSYEQYF.

V and J are TRBV19 and TRBJ1-2; TRBD1 agrees at 9 bases. Germline-derived CDR1 and CDR2 are LNHDA and SQIVND (reference sequence). The CDR3 extends over 16 amino acids. V shed 5 bases and J 6 bases; nucleotides not matched to a gene: 13. CDR3: CASSPMLGQGEHGYTF. The CDR3 region has the DNA TGTGCCAGTAGTCCTATGTTGGGACAGGGAGAACATGGCTACACCTTC. The whole variable domain, filled in from reference TRBV19 and TRBJ1-2, reads DGGITQSPKYLFRKEGQNVTLSCEQNLNHDAMYWYRQDPGQGLRLIYYSQIVNDFQKGDIAEGYSVSREKKESFPLTVTSAQKNPTAFYLCASSPMLGQGEHGYTFGSGTRLTVV.

The chain uses TRBV19 and TRBJ2-1, with TRBD2 identical over 10 bases. CDR1 LNHDA and CDR2 SQIVND come from the germline V gene (reference sequence). CDR3 length equals 17 residues. J lost 5 bases, V lost 1 base, and 8 bases had no gene match. The CDR3 coding sequence is TGTGCCAGTAGTATAGGAGGCCCCACTAGCGGGGACAATGAGCAGTTCTTC. Translating gives CASSIGGPTSGDNEQFF.

The CDR3 sequence: CASRLQGTNTEAFF. The CDR3 DNA follows: TGTGCCAGCAGACTACAGGGGACCAACACTGAAGCTTTCTTT. The V call is TRBV25-1, the J call TRBJ1-1; TRBD1 agrees at 7 bases. This CDR3 contains 14 residues. Germline trimming cut 6 bases from V and 2 bases from J; bases unmatched to any gene: 6. The V gene's germline CDR1 is MGHDK and CDR2 SYGVNS.

The chain links TRBV1 to TRBJ2-7; the D call in the table, TRBD1, was not verified against the DNA. TRBV1 constitutes a pseudogene. The CDR3 runs 15 residues. The CDR3 region is CTSSQQDRGGYEQYF. CDR3 in DNA: TGCACCAGCAGCCAACAGGACAGGGGAGGGTACGAGCAGTACTTC.

J is TRBJ1-6 and V is TRBV28; no firm D call. Trimming took 2 bases from V and 9 from J, leaving 8 bases between them. Germline V lookup: CDR1 MDHEN, CDR2 SYDVKM. The CDR3 runs 13 residues. CDR3 coding DNA: TGTGCCAGCAGTTTACCGGGTAGTTCACCCCTCCACTTT. It encodes CASSLPGSSPLHF. Variable domain in full (rest from reference TRBV28 and TRBJ1-6): DVKVTQSSRYLVKRTGEKVFLECVQDMDHENMFWYRQDPGLGLRLIYFSYDVKMKEKGDIPEGYSVSREKKERFSLILESASTNQTSMYLCASSLPGSSPLHFGNGTRLTVT.

This chain uses TRBV28 with TRBJ2-5; the D gene is possibly TRBD2 (5 bases). Trimming shortened V by 8 bases and J by 6 bases, and 13 bases separated the two germline ends. From germline, CDR1 is MDHEN and CDR2 SYDVKM. The CDR3 extends over 12 amino acids. As DNA, the CDR3 is TGTGCCAGCGGTACTAGAATTCAGACCCAGTACTTC. Its translation is CASGTRIQTQYF.

The rearrangement links TRBV30 to TRBJ2-6; the match to TRBD1 covers 10 bases. With 5 bases clipped from V and 0 bases from J, the junction kept 10 bases outside the gene matches. This CDR3 region has 18 residues. CDR1 is GTSNPN, CDR2 SVGIG, per germline (reference sequence). CDR3 residues: CAWSGLWTGGSGANVLTF. CDR3 DNA: TGTGCCTGGTCGGGACTATGGACAGGGGGCTCTGGGGCCAACGTCCTGACTTTC.

This clone was found a few times. This chain connects TRBV4-1 to TRBJ2-1, with 8 bases identical to TRBD1. Germline V CDR1 and CDR2: MGHRA, YSYEKL. With 1 base clipped from V and 7 bases from J, the junction kept 6 bases outside the gene matches. The CDR3 has 15 residues. The chain's CDR3 is CASSQGWTGTNEQFF. In nucleotides, the CDR3 is TGCGCCAGCAGCCAAGGGTGGACAGGGACTAATGAGCAGTTCTTC.

The CDR3 region is CASSPSYRGNGYTF. In nucleotides, the CDR3 is TGTGCCAGCAGTCCCTCCTACAGGGGAAATGGCTACACCTTC. V and J are TRBV28 and TRBJ1-2, with 7 bases matching TRBD1. This CDR3 is built from 14 residues. Trimming cost V 5 bases and J 6 bases; bases outside gene matches: 9. From germline, CDR1 is MDHEN and CDR2 SYDVKM.

The chain uses TRBV2 and TRBJ2-1, with D perhaps TRBD2 (5 bases). V gave up 3 bases and J gave up 7 bases, with 10 bases separating them. From germline, CDR1 is SNHLY and CDR2 FYNNEI. The CDR3 extends over 13 amino acids. CDR3 sequence reads: CASSDLSGNEQFF. CDR3 coding DNA: TGTGCCAGCAGTGATCTGTCGGGGAATGAGCAGTTCTTC.

The CDR3 region is CASSDSGRAYNEQFF. The CDR3 coding sequence is TGTGCCAGCAGTGATAGCGGGAGGGCTTACAATGAGCAGTTCTTC. V is TRBV2 and J is TRBJ2-1; 11 nucleotides line up with TRBD2. CDR3 length equals 15 residues. Germline lookup yields CDR1 SNHLY and CDR2 FYNNEI. The J segment lost 4 bases and the V segment lost 3 bases, leaving 2 bases of the junction unmatched.

The chain has TRBV19 and TRBJ1-2; D is possibly TRBD1 (5 bases). The CDR3 length is 12 residues. The germline gives CDR1 LNHDA, CDR2 SQIVND (reference sequence). Between the trimmed V and J ends, which lost 6 bases and 8 bases, there was a span of 13 bases. DNA of the CDR3: TGTGCCAGTAGGTCCCAGGGATACGGCTACACCTTC. This encodes CASRSQGYGYTF.

This chain connects TRBV19 to TRBJ2-5; D may be TRBD1 (5 bases). This CDR3 spans 14 amino acids. Germline loops: CDR1 LNHDA, CDR2 SQIVND (reference sequence). V lost 3 bases and J lost 2, with 10 bases in between. The chain's CDR3 is CASSMAPGQETQYF. The CDR3 DNA reads TGTGCCAGTAGTATGGCCCCAGGGCAAGAGACCCAGTACTTC.

The chain has TRBV6-2 or TRBV6-3 and TRBJ2-1, with 12 bases fitting TRBD1. Unmatched junction bases numbered 8, after V lost 5 bases and J lost 9 bases. From germline, CDR1 is MNHEY and CDR2 SVGEGT. The CDR3 is 15 residues long. DNA of the CDR3: TGTGCCAGCAGTAGGCCGGGACAGGGGGCTTCTGAGCAGTTCTTC. This gives the protein CASSRPGQGASEQFF.

This clone is judged medium-sized. This rearrangement joins TRBV27 to TRBJ1-4; TRBD1 matches at 10 bases. The germline CDR1 and CDR2 sequences are MNHEY and SMNVEV (reference sequence). J lost 8 bases, V lost 10 bases, and 7 bases had no gene match. The CDR3 consists of 13 residues. The DNA of the CDR3 is TGTGCCACCGGGGACAGGGGATACGAAAAACTGTTTTTT. Encoded protein: CATGDRGYEKLFF.

The chain joins TRBV10-3 to TRBJ1-1; 7 nucleotides agree with TRBD1. The trim removed 5 bases at V and 8 bases at J, leaving 11 bases unmatched. The CDR3 consists of 14 residues. Germline values: CDR1 ENHRY, CDR2 SYGVKD. The CDR3 loop is CAISQQGPFEEAFF. CDR3 DNA sequence: TGTGCCATCAGTCAACAGGGGCCATTTGAGGAAGCTTTCTTT.

This chain links TRBV11-2 with TRBJ1-1, with TRBD1 matching over 9 bases. The CDR3 length is 18 residues. J gave up 2 bases and V 1 base, and 11 bases lay outside the gene matches. Germline assignment: CDR1 SGHAT and CDR2 FQNNGV. In nucleotides, the CDR3 is TGTGCCAGCAGCTTAGCTGGTGTGGACAGGGGCCTTAACACTGAAGCTTTCTTT. Protein product: CASSLAGVDRGLNTEAFF.